Presented here are 18 T cell receptor beta chains from one specimen sequenced in a study of shared clonotypes between healthy human individuals. Sequencing was performed with immunoSEQ multiplex PCR; in TCRdb, only in-frame clones are kept and a portion is missing. The sample contains around 1.4 million clones, 98% of which appear only once. Material: naive CD4+ T cells sorted from blood. Subset in this sample: CD45RA+ positively selected. The receptors originated from a man aged 25-40 years in good health.

CDR3 nucleotide sequence: TGCGCCAGCAGCTTGGACCCAGAGGGGACCCAGTACTTC. This encodes CASSLDPEGTQYF. This chain uses TRBV5-1 with TRBJ2-5, with TRBD2 as a possible D gene (5 bases). The CDR3 is 13 amino acids. The germline CDR1 and CDR2 sequences are SGHRS and YFSETQ. V was cut by 0 bases and J by 7 bases, with 10 bases left in between.

The V and J genes are TRBV5-6 and TRBJ2-7; 7 positions agree with TRBD2. The CDR3 contains 18 residues. Germline V CDR1 and CDR2: SGHDT, YYEEEE. With V trimmed by 1 base and J by 3 bases, 16 bases remained unmatched. The CDR3 DNA is TGTGCCAGCAGCTTGCGCCCAAGCCTCGGGGGGTTTTACTACGAGCAGTACTTC. It translates to CASSLRPSLGGFYYEQYF.

CDR3 DNA: TGCGCCAGCAGCTCAAAGACTAGCGGGAGCATAAATGAGCAGTTCTTC. It specifies CASSSKTSGSINEQFF. The chain employs TRBV5-1 and TRBJ2-1; 12 bases line up with TRBD2. Germline CDR1 reads SGHRS; CDR2 reads YFSETQ. Unmatched junction bases numbered 8, after V lost 3 bases and J lost 7 bases. The CDR3 loop spans 16 amino acids.

The chain joins TRBV11-3 to TRBJ2-1, with 12 bases identical to TRBD2. Germline CDR1 is SGHNT and CDR2 is YENEEA. V shed 3 bases, J shed 7 bases, and the junction held 1 base outside the gene matches. This CDR3 region has 14 residues. CDR3 DNA sequence: TGTGCCAGCAGCTTTGGGACTAGCGGGAATGAGCAGTTCTTC. Translation gives CASSFGTSGNEQFF.

In DNA, the CDR3 is TGTGCCAGCGCAGAAAAGATGAACACTGAAGCTTTCTTT. Protein product: CASAEKMNTEAFF. This rearrangement joins TRBV6-4 to TRBJ1-1; D is uncertain. The length of the CDR3 is 13 residues. Trimming stripped 8 bases from V and 0 bases from J, with 10 bases between. CDR1 and CDR2 (germline): MRHNA, SNTAGT.

V usage is TRBV27 and J usage is TRBJ2-1, with D uncertain. The germline gives CDR1 MNHEY, CDR2 SMNVEV (reference sequence). The CDR3 has 13 amino acids. Trimming cost V 8 bases and J 0 bases, with 8 bases left between them. CDR3 residues: CASGMSSYNEQFF. CDR3 nucleotide sequence: TGTGCCAGCGGTATGAGCTCCTACAATGAGCAGTTCTTC.

Concerning this clone: This sample also contains other DNA sequences that code for the same CDR3. J is TRBJ2-1 and V is TRBV2; tentatively, D is TRBD1 (6 bases). The length of the CDR3 is 12 residues. Germline loops: CDR1 SNHLY, CDR2 FYNNEI. Between the trimmed V and J ends, which lost 6 bases and 8 bases, there was a span of 11 bases. DNA of the CDR3: TGTGCCAGCAGGGAACAGGGACATGAGCAGTTCTTC. It yields the protein CASREQGHEQFF.

The gene calls are TRBV18 and TRBJ2-6; D is unresolved. The CDR3 extends over 17 amino acids. Germline V gives CDR1 KGHSH, CDR2 LQKENI. Deletions cut 3 bases from V and 2 bases from J, with 14 bases between. The CDR3 is CASSPLRSSAGANVLTF. CDR3 DNA sequence: TGTGCCAGCTCACCGCTCCGGTCGTCCGCTGGGGCCAACGTCCTGACTTTC. Variable domain in full (rest from reference TRBV18 and TRBJ2-6): NAGVMQNPRHLVRRRGQEARLRCSPMKGHSHVYWYRQLPEEGLKFMVYLQKENIIDESGMPKERFSAEFPKEGPSILRIQQVVRGDSAAYFCASSPLRSSAGANVLTFGAGSRLTVL.

The rearrangement uses TRBV5-1 and TRBJ2-7; 11 nucleotides agree with TRBD2. CDR1 and CDR2 (germline): SGHRS, YFSETQ. V was clipped by 0 bases and J by 1 base; unmatched bases: 3. The CDR3 contains 16 residues. The CDR3 loop reads CASSLAGLAESYEQYF. The CDR3 nucleotides are TGCGCCAGCAGCTTGGCGGGACTAGCGGAGTCCTACGAGCAGTACTTC. The full variable domain, its missing parts supplied by reference TRBV5-1 and TRBJ2-7, is KAGVTQTPRYLIKTRGQQVTLSCSPISGHRSVSWYQQTPGQGLQFLFEYFSETQRNKGNFPGRFSGRQFSNSRSEMNVSTLELGDSALYLCASSLAGLAESYEQYFGPGTRLTVT.

V gene TRBV20-1 combines with J gene TRBJ2-1, with a possible D match to TRBD1 (6 bases). V was pared by 3 bases and J by 8 bases, with 8 bases between. CDR3 size: 11 residues. CDR1 is DFQATT, CDR2 SNEGSKA, per germline (reference sequence). CDR3 coding DNA: TGCAGTGCTAGGACAGGCCATGAGCAGTTCTTC. Translation gives CSARTGHEQFF.

The chain couples TRBV28 to TRBJ2-4, with 15 bases fitting TRBD2. CDR3 length: 18 amino acids. J lost 0 bases, V lost 5 bases, and 5 bases had no gene match. The germline gives CDR1 MDHEN, CDR2 SYDVKM. The CDR3 region has the DNA TGTGCCAGCAGTCCGTGGACTAGCGGGAGGGCAGCCAAAAACATTCAGTACTTC. Translation: CASSPWTSGRAAKNIQYF.

Concerning this clone: Other DNA sequences in the sample encode the same CDR3. This chain joins TRBV5-1 and TRBJ1-1; TRBD1 agrees at 7 bases. Germline CDR1 and CDR2: SGHRS and YFSETQ. The V and J ends lost 0 bases and 0 bases, in that order; junction bases with no gene match: 2. The CDR3 is made up of 15 amino acids. CDR3 region: CASSLEGQLNTEAFF. DNA for the CDR3: TGCGCCAGCAGCTTGGAGGGACAGTTGAACACTGAAGCTTTCTTT.

CDR3 nucleotide sequence: TGCGCCAGCAGCTTGGTCGGGACAGCTAATGAAAAACTGTTTTTT. The encoded protein is CASSLVGTANEKLFF. The chain has TRBV5-1 and TRBJ1-4, with 7 nucleotides matching TRBD1. Germline V gene lookup returns CDR1 SGHRS and CDR2 YFSETQ. This CDR3 is built from 15 residues. V gave up 0 bases and J gave up 3 bases; unmatched junction bases: 2.

The sample holds one count of this clone. This same CDR3 is encoded by further DNA sequences in the sample. The chain joins TRBV27 to TRBJ2-6; no definite D call. Trimming took off 2 bases at V and 0 bases at J, with 5 bases between the two ends. This CDR3 comprises 15 residues. Germline V gives CDR1 MNHEY, CDR2 SMNVEV (reference sequence). The CDR3 bases are TGTGCCAGCAGTTTAGGCAGCTCTGGGGCCAACGTCCTGACTTTC. It encodes CASSLGSSGANVLTF.

The chain carries TRBV30 and TRBJ1-3, with D possibly being TRBD1 (6 bases). Germline V gene sequence: CDR1 GTSNPN, CDR2 SVGIG (reference sequence). Trimming removed 4 bases from V and 2 bases from J, with 9 bases in between. CDR3 size: 13 residues. The CDR3 DNA reads TGTGCCTGGACCCCAGGGGCTGGAAACACCATATATTTT. It codes for CAWTPGAGNTIYF. Combining the CDR3 with reference TRBV30 and TRBJ1-3 gives the whole variable domain SQTIHQWPATLVQPVGSPLSLECTVEGTSNPNLYWYRQAAGRGLQLLFYSVGIGQISSEVPQNLSASRPQDRQFILSSKKLLLSDSGFYLCAWTPGAGNTIYFGEGSWLTVV.

V usage is TRBV29-1 and J usage is TRBJ2-3; tentative D call: TRBD1 (6 bases). This CDR3 has 21 residues. V was shortened by 0 bases and J by 0 bases, with 28 bases between the two germline ends. Germline lookup yields CDR1 SQVTM and CDR2 ANQGSEA. The CDR3, as DNA: TGCAGCGTTGAAGACCCACTTCGGGACACCGAAGTTACTACTAGCACAGATACGCAGTATTTT. It specifies CSVEDPLRDTEVTTSTDTQYF.

The chain combines TRBV14 with TRBJ2-7; maybe TRBD2 (6 bases). The CDR3 runs 15 residues. V lost 3 bases, J lost 2 bases, and 14 bases lay in between. Germline values: CDR1 SGHDN, CDR2 FVKESK. This CDR3 is CASSQTGVPPYEQYF. CDR3 nucleotide sequence: TGTGCCAGCAGCCAGACGGGGGTGCCTCCCTACGAGCAGTACTTC. Using reference TRBV14 and TRBJ2-7 for the parts outside the CDR3, the full variable domain is EAGVTQFPSHSVIEKGQTVTLRCDPISGHDNLYWYRRVMGKEIKFLLHFVKESKQDESGMPNNRFLAERTGGTYSTLKVQPAELEDSGVYFCASSQTGVPPYEQYFGPGTRLTVT.

The chain recombines TRBV28 with TRBJ2-7, with D hard to call. V was pared by 8 bases and J by 3 bases, with 14 bases between. CDR1 is MDHEN and CDR2 is SYDVKM in the germline V gene. The CDR3 extends over 13 amino acids. CDR3 coding DNA: TGTGCCAGCCGAAGGGATTCCTACTACGAGCAGTACTTC. Its translation is CASRRDSYYEQYF.